This TCR beta chain is from a study of T cell responses to AZD1222 COVID-19 vaccine. Study-wide background: Combined were second doses at about 4 or about 12 weeks. General study findings and limits: Among vaccine-associated CD4 TCRs, coverage spanned spike, with dominance at 160-218 and 743-854. An increase in Spike-specific TCR breadth and depth was observed after two AZD1222 doses. There were mostly white British donors and more females than males, and clonal diversity was possibly underestimated.

This clone showed up just once. Its antigen is not known. The method was immunoSEQ multiplex PCR; TCRdb's version includes in-frame clones alone and lacks a portion of them. The sample contains roughly 120,000 clones, roughly 90% of which appear only once. The sequence was collected from an adult in good health. Material: peripheral blood, obtained on day 0 of AZD1222 vaccination.

The CDR3 region is CASILDRNTEAFF. The CDR3 nucleotides read TGTGCCAGCATCCTCGACAGGAACACTGAAGCTTTCTTT. This rearrangement joins TRBV6-5 to TRBJ1-1; TRBD1 might be the D (5 bases). This CDR3 has 13 amino acids. Germline V CDR1 and CDR2: MNHEY, SVGAGI. The V end lost 7 bases, the J end lost 1 base, and 10 bases lay between the germline ends.